This TCR beta chain was recorded in a study of blood T cell repertoires in COVID-19. Turning to the study itself: The origin of the acute and convalescent COVID-19 samples was the United States, Italy and Spain. PBMCs, B-cell-depleted T cells, or T cells were the source of the cDNA or gDNA that made up the material.

Original methodology: Estimated nucleated cell counts came from reference gene primer amplification. Only in-frame clones appear in the TCRdb table, and some are missing; sequencing was by immunoSEQ multiplex PCR. The DNA gave D and trimming, while V, J and clone size come from that table. The repertoire holds 200,000 or so clones, just over 85% seen once, with around 3.8% in the top ten. Residents of about 25 US areas, aged about 18 to 89 years, made up the participants. CDR3 length: 15 residues. V shed 4 bases, J shed 1 base, and the junction held 6 bases outside the gene matches. Germline V gene sequence: CDR1 LGHNA, CDR2 YNFKEQ.

The chain combines TRBV4-2 with TRBJ1-1, with 7 bases lining up with TRBD1. Specimen: PBMCs or T cells enriched from blood (not recorded which). The TCR comes from a woman aged 40 to 50 with acute COVID-19. Here the CDR3 reads CASSPGGQQNTEAFF. Here the CDR3 DNA reads TGTGCCAGCAGCCCAGGGGGACAGCAGAACACTGAAGCTTTCTTT.